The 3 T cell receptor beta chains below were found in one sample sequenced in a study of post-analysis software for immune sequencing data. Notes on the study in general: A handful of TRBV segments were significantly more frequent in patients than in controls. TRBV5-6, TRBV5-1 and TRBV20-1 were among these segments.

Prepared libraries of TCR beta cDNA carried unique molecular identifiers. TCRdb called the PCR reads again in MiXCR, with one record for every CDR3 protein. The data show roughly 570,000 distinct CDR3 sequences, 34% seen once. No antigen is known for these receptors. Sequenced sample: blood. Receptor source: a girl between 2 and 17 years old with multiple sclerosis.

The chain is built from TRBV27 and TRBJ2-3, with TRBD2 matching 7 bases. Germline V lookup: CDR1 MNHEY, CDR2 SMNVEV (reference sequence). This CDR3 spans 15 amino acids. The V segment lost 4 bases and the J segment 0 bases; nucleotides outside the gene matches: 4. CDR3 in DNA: TGTGCCAGCAGTTCCGGGGGGTTAAGCACAGATACGCAGTATTTT. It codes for CASSSGGLSTDTQYF.

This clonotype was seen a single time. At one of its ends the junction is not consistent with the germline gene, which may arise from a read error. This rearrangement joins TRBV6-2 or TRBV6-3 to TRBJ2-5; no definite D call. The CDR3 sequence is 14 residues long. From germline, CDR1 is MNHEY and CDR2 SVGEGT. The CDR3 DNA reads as TGTGCCAGCAGGTACTCGCCAGGACAAGAGACCCAGTACTTC. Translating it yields CASRYSPGQETQYF.

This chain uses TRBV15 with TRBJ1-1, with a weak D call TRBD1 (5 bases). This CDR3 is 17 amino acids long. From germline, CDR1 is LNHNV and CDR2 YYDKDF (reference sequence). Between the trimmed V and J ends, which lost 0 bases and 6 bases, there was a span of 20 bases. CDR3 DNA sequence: TGTGCCACCAGCAGAGATAGGGGTTTAGGAGCATTCTCTGAAGCTTTCTTT. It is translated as CATSRDRGLGAFSEAFF.